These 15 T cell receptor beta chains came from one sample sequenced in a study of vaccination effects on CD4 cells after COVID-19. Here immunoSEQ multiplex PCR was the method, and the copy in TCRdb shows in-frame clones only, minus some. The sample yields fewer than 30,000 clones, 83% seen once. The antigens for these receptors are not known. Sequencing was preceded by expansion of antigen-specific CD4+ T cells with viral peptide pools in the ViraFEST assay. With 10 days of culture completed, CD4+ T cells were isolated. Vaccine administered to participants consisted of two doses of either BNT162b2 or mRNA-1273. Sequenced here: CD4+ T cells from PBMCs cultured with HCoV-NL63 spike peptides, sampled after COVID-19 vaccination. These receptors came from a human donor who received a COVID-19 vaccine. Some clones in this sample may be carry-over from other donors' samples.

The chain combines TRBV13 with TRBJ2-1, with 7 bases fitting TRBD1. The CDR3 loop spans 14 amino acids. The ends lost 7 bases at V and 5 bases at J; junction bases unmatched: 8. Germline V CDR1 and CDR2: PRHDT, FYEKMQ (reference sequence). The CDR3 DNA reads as TGTGCCAGCAACAGGGACAGAAGTAACAATGAGCAGTTCTTC. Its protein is CASNRDRSNNEQFF.

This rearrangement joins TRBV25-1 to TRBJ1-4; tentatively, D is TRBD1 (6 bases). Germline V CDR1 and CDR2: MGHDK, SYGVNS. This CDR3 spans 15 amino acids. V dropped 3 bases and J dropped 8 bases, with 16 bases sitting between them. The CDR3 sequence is CASSDSTGRGEKLFF. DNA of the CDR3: TGTGCCAGCAGTGACTCAACAGGGAGAGGAGAAAAACTGTTTTTT.

CDR3 amino acids: CASSQNLNEKLFF. The CDR3 DNA is TGTGCCAGCTCTCAGAATCTTAATGAAAAACTGTTTTTT. The genes are TRBV18 and TRBJ1-4; no clear D gene. V lost 6 bases and J lost 4, with 9 bases in between. Per germline, CDR1 KGHSH and CDR2 LQKENI. The length of the CDR3 is 13 residues.

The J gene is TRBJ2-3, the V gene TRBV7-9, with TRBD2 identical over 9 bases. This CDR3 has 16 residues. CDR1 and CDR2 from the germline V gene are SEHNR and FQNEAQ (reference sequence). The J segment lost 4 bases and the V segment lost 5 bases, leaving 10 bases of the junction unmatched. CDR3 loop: CASSPTRGGASDTQYF. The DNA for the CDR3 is TGTGCCAGCAGCCCGACTCGCGGGGGGGCCTCAGATACGCAGTATTTT.

CDR3 sequence: CASSSQIGYNTEAFF. In nucleotides, the CDR3 is TGTGCCAGCAGCTCCCAGATCGGATATAACACTGAAGCTTTCTTT. This chain links TRBV7-8 with TRBJ1-1, with no clear D. The CDR3 has 15 residues. The germline CDR1 and CDR2 sequences are SGHVS and FQNEAQ. V was trimmed by 4 bases and J by 2 bases, leaving 14 bases between them.

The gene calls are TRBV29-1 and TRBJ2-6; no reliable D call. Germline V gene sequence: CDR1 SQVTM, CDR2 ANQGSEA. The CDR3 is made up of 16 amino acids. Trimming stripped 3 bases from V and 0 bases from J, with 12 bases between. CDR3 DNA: TGCAGCGTTGAGGGTCAGACAAGCTCTGGGGCCAACGTCCTGACTTTC. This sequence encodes CSVEGQTSSGANVLTF.

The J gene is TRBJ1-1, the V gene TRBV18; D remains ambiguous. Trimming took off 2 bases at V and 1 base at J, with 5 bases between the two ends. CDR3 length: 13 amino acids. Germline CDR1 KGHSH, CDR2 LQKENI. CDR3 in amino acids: CASSPGRNTEAFF. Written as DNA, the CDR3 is TGTGCCAGCTCACCAGGGCGGAACACTGAAGCTTTCTTT.

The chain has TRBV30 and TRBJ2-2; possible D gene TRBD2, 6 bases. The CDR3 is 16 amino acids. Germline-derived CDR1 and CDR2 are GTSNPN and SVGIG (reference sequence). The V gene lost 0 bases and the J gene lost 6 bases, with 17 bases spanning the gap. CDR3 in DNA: TGTGCCTGGAGTGTAGGTGGAGCGGGCGAATCCGGGGAGCTGTTTTTT. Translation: CAWSVGGAGESGELFF.

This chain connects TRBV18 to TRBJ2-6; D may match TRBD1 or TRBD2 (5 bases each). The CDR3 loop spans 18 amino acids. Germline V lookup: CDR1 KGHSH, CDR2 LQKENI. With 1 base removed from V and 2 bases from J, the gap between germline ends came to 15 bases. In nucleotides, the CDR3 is TGTGCCAGCTCACCACGGGGGATCGGTCTGGCTGGGGCCAACGTCCTGACTTTC. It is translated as CASSPRGIGLAGANVLTF. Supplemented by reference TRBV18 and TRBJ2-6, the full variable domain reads NAGVMQNPRHLVRRRGQEARLRCSPMKGHSHVYWYRQLPEEGLKFMVYLQKENIIDESGMPKERFSAEFPKEGPSILRIQQVVRGDSAAYFCASSPRGIGLAGANVLTFGAGSRLTVL.

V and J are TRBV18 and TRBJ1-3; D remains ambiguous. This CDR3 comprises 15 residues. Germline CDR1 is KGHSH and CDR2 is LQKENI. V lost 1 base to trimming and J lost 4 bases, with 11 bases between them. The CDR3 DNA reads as TGTGCCAGCTCACCACAGTGGGATTCGGGAAACACCATATATTTT. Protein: CASSPQWDSGNTIYF.

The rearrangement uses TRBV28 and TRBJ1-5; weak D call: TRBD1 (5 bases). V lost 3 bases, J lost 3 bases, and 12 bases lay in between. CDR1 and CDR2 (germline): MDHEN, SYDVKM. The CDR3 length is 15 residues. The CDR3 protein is CASSFKGSSNQPQHF. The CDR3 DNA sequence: TGTGCCAGCAGTTTTAAGGGGTCGTCCAATCAGCCCCAGCATTTT.

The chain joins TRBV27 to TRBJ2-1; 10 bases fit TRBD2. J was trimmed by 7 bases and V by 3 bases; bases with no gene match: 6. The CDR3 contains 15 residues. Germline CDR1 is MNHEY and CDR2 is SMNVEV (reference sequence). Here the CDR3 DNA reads TGTGCCAGCAGTTTGGTTAGCGGGGGGTTGAATGAGCAGTTCTTC. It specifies CASSLVSGGLNEQFF.

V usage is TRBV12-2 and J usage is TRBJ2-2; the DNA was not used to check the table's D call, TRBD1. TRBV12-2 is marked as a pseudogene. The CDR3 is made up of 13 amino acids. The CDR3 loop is CASRSQDTGELFF. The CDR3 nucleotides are TGTGCAAGTCGCTCACAGGACACCGGGGAGCTGTTTTTT.

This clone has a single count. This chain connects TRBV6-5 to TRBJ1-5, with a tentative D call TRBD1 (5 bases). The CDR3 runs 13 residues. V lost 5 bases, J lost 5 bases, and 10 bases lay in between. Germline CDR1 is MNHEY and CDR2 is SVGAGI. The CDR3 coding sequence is TGTGCCAGCAGTAGACAGACCGATCAGCCCCAGCATTTT. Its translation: CASSRQTDQPQHF.

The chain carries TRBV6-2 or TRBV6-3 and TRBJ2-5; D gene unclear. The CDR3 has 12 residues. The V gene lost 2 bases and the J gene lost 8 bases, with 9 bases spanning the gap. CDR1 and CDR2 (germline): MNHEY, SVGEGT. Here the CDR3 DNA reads TGTGCCAGCAGTTACGGTCCCGGCACCCAGTACTTC. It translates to CASSYGPGTQYF.